These 11 T cell receptor beta chains were all obtained from the same sample, sequenced in a study of Tregs in tolerant kidney transplant recipients. Clones were sequenced by immunoSEQ multiplex PCR, and TCRdb holds only the in-frame ones, with some missing. The sample includes under 100,000 clones, just over 90% seen only once; the top ten take about 4.9%. Sequencing input: CD8+ T cells from blood. All receptors derive from a human donor in good health.

The rearrangement joins TRBV2 to TRBJ1-4, with D unclear. There are 14 residues in the CDR3. Germline V gene sequence: CDR1 SNHLY, CDR2 FYNNEI. V lost 2 bases, J lost 5 bases, and 9 bases lay in between. CDR3 in DNA: TGTGCCAGCAGTGAACTGGGCCAGAATGAAAAACTGTTTTTT. It specifies CASSELGQNEKLFF.

V usage is TRBV18 and J usage is TRBJ2-1; 11 bases agree with TRBD2. Germline values: CDR1 KGHSH, CDR2 LQKENI. J lost 9 bases, V lost 0 bases, and 4 bases had no gene match. This CDR3 is 15 amino acids long. CDR3 DNA sequence: TGTGCCAGCTCACCACCTAGCGGGGGGGCCCTTGAGCAGTTCTTC. Protein product: CASSPPSGGALEQFF. The full variable domain, rest sourced from reference TRBV18 and TRBJ2-1, is NAGVMQNPRHLVRRRGQEARLRCSPMKGHSHVYWYRQLPEEGLKFMVYLQKENIIDESGMPKERFSAEFPKEGPSILRIQQVVRGDSAAYFCASSPPSGGALEQFFGPGTRLTVL.

DNA for the CDR3: TGTGCCTGGAGTGTACCCTTGGCCATATATTTT. It translates to CAWSVPLAIYF. The chain joins TRBV30 to TRBJ1-3; D gene ambiguous. Germline CDR1 and CDR2: GTSNPN and SVGIG (reference sequence). The CDR3 is made up of 11 amino acids. Trimming pared 0 bases from V and 11 bases from J, leaving 8 bases between.

V gene TRBV30 combines with J gene TRBJ1-3, with 10 positions matching TRBD1. The V gene end was trimmed by 0 bases and the J gene end by 0 bases; junction bases not matched to a gene: 5. The length of the CDR3 is 17 residues. In germline, CDR1 is GTSNPN, CDR2 SVGIG (reference sequence). CDR3 region: CAWSVWGQGSSGNTIYF. The CDR3 DNA reads TGTGCCTGGAGTGTATGGGGACAGGGGAGCTCTGGAAACACCATATATTTT.

V is TRBV27 and J is TRBJ1-1; no clear D gene. The length of the CDR3 is 15 residues. Germline values: CDR1 MNHEY, CDR2 SMNVEV (reference sequence). The V end lost 1 base, the J end lost 1 base, and 10 bases lay between the germline ends. CDR3 sequence (DNA): TGTGCCAGCAGTTTATTGGACGGCACGAACACTGAAGCTTTCTTT. Translating gives CASSLLDGTNTEAFF.

The chain has TRBV2 and TRBJ1-5; D remains unclear. CDR1 is SNHLY and CDR2 is FYNNEI in the germline V gene. V lost 5 bases, J lost 5 bases, and 13 bases lay in between. CDR3 length: 14 amino acids. CDR3 nucleotide sequence: TGTGCCAGCAGTCCCGGTAGGGTGGATCAGCCCCAGCATTTT. As protein: CASSPGRVDQPQHF. Using reference TRBV2 and TRBJ1-5 for the parts outside the CDR3, the full variable domain is EPEVTQTPSHQVTQMGQEVILRCVPISNHLYFYWYRQILGQKVEFLVSFYNNEISEKSEIFDDQFSVERPDGSNFTLKIRSTKLEDSAMYFCASSPGRVDQPQHFGDGTRLSIL.

The chain couples TRBV6-6 to TRBJ1-1; D gene uncertain. Trimming pared 0 bases from V and 4 bases from J, leaving 9 bases between. CDR1 and CDR2 from the germline V gene are MNHNY and SVGAGI (reference sequence). CDR3 length equals 14 residues. CDR3 residues: CASSYSHGVTEAFF. In nucleotides, the CDR3 is TGTGCCAGCAGTTACTCGCACGGGGTCACTGAAGCTTTCTTT.

V and J are TRBV7-6 and TRBJ2-5; D is possibly TRBD2 (5 bases). Trimming removed 5 bases at V and 2 bases at J, with 21 bases between. Germline V lookup: CDR1 SGHVS, CDR2 FNYEAQ. The CDR3 is 17 amino acids. The CDR3 DNA reads TGTGCCAGCAGCCCCGTGGTTAGGGAAGCGGATCAAGAGACCCAGTACTTC. This codes for CASSPVVREADQETQYF.

The chain couples TRBV19 to TRBJ2-2, with 8 bases identical to TRBD2. V gave up 3 bases and J gave up 7 bases; unmatched junction bases: 7. CDR1 and CDR2 (germline): LNHDA, SQIVND (reference sequence). The CDR3 loop spans 15 amino acids. This chain's CDR3 is CASSIPGLVDGELFF. The CDR3 nucleotides read TGTGCCAGTAGTATTCCGGGACTAGTAGACGGGGAGCTGTTTTTT.

This rearrangement joins TRBV30 to TRBJ1-2; D is uncertain. The CDR3 is 12 residues long. Trimming left V 4 bases short and J 6 bases short, with 12 bases between. CDR1 and CDR2 from the germline V gene are GTSNPN and SVGIG (reference sequence). The CDR3 DNA is TGTGCCTGGACAGGAGCTGTAGATGGCTACACCTTC. Amino acid sequence: CAWTGAVDGYTF.

This clone has only a few counts. V gene TRBV15 combines with J gene TRBJ2-7; D possibly uses TRBD1 or TRBD2 (6 bases each). V gave up 3 bases and J gave up 1 base, with 10 bases separating them. Germline-derived CDR1 and CDR2 are LNHNV and YYDKDF (reference sequence). The CDR3 extends over 14 amino acids. In DNA form, the CDR3 reads TGTGCCACCAGCAGGGAGGGGGTGTCCTACGAGCAGTACTTC. Protein sequence: CATSREGVSYEQYF.